This TCR beta chain derives from a study of T cells in Graves' hyperthyroidism and ophthalmopathy. V was cut by 6 bases and J by 5 bases, with 19 bases left in between. Looked up from germline, CDR1 is MNHNS and CDR2 is SASEGT. The CDR3 runs to 15 residues. Researchers took RNA transcripts and amplified the TCR beta CDR3 regions from them. Initially, a first-round RT-PCR of the TCR CDR3 employed the HTBI primer set. TCRdb recomputed calls from the multiplex PCR reads with MiXCR, one row per CDR3 protein. Found here are approximately 430,000 distinct CDR3 sequences, 15% to 18% of them singletons; the top ten hold 13% to 15%. Many counts were recorded for this clonotype.

The specimen was blood. The source of this sequence is a woman under 30 with Graves' hyperthyroidism. The V gene is TRBV6-1, the J gene TRBJ2-5; the D gene could be TRBD1 or TRBD2 (5 bases each). CDR3 in amino acids: CASSRDPRSWETQYF. The CDR3 DNA reads as TGTGCCAGCAGCAGGGACCCCAGGTCGTGGGAGACCCAGTACTTC.